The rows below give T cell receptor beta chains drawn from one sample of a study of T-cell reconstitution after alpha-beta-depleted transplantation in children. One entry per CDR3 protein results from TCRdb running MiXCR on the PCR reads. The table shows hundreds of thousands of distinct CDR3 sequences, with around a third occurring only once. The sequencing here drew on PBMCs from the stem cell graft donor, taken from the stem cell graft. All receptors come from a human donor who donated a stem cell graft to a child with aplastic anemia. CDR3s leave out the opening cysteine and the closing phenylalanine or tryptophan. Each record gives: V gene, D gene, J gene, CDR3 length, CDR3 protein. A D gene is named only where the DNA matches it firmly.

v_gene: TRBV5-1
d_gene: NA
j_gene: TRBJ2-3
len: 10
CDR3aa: ASSRDRDTQY

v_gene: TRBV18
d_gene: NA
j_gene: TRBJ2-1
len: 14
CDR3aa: ASSPEDLVVYNEQF

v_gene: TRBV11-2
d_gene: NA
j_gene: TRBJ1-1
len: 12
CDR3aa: ASSLGVQGVEAF

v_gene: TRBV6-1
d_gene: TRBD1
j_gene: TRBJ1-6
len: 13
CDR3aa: ASNLGQGVSSPLH

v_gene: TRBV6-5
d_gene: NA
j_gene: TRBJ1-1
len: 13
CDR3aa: ASSDAGSWNTEAF

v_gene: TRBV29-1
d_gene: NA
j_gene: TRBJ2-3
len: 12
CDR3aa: SVVSRGGTDTQY

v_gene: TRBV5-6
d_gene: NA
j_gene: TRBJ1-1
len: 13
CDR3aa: ASSLSGRANTEAF

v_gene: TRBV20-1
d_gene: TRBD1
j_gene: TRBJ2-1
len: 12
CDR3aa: SARGTGAVGEQF

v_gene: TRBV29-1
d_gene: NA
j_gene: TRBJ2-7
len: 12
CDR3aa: SVEPPGRGYEQY

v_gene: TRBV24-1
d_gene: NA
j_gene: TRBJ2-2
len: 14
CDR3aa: ATSAGGAGTLGELF

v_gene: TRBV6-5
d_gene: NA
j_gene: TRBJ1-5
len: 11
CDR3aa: ASGRGAGQPQH

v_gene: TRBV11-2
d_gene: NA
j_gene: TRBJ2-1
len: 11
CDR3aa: ASSLRRDFEQF

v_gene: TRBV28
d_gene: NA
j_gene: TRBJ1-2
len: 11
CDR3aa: ASSFRNNYGYT

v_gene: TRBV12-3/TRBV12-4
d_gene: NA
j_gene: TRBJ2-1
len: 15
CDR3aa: ASSFWRGQRSYNEQF

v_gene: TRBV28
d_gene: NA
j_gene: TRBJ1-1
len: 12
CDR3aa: ASGVYLGVTEAF

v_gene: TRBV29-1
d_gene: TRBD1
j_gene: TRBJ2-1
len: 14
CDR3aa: SVEKRIQGAYNEQF

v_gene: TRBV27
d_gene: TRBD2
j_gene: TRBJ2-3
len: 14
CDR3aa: ASTPIGLAGADTQY

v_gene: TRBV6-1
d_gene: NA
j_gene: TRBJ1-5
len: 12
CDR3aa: ASSIEGPNQPQH

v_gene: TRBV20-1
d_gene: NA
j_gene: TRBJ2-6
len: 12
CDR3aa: SARKVAGANVLT

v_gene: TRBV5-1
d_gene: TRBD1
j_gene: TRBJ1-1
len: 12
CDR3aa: ASSGRTGRTEAF

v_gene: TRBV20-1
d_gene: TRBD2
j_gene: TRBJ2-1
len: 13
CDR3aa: SARFAGGFGNEQF

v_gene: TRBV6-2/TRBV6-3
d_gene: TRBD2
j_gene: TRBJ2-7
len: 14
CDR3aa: ASSPGLAGPAYEQY

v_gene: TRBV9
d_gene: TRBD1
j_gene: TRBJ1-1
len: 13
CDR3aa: ASSVQTGGNTEAF

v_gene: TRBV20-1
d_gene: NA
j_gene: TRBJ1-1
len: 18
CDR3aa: SARDSPGGSRTWSKAEAF

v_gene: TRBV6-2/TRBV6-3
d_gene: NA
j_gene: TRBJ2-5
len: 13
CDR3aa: ASSYRAAEQETQY

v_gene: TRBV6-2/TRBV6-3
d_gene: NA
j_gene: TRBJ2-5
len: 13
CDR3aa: ASSYPSQGLETQY

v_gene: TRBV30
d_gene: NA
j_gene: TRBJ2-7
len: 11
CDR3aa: AWSVGETYEQY

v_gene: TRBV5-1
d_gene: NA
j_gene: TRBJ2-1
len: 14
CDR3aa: ASSLLTGGPGNEQF

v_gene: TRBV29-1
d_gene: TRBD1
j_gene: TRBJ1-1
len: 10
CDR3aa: SVRGNDRVAF

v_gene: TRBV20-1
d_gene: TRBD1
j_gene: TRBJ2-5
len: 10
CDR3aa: SASRQGETQY

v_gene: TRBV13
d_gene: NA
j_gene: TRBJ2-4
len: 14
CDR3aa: ASSFLARGTDPIQY

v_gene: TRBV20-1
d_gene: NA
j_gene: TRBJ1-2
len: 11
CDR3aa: SARDQAGSGYT

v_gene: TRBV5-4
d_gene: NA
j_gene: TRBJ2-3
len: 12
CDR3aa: ASSLEVSADTQY

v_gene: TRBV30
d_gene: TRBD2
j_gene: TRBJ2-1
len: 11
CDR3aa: AWSADTSAQQF

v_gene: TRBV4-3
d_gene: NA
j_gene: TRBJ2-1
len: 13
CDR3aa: ASSQERGTYNEQF

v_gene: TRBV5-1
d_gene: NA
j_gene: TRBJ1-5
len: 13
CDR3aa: ASSSTRSHYQPQH

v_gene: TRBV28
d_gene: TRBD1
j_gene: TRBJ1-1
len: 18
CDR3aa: ASSLSFTGGPRGPHPEAF

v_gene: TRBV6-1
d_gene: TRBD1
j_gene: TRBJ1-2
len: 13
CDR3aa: ASSEGQGPSYGYT

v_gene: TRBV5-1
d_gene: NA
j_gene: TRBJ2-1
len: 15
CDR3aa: ASSLRTDLVSFNEQF

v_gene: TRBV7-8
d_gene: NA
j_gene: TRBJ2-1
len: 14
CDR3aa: ASSLVRRGTYNEQF

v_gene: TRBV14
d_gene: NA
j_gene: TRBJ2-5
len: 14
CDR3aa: ASSQGGTAAQETQY

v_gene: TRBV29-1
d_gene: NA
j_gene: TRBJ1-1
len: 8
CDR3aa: SVVLYEAF

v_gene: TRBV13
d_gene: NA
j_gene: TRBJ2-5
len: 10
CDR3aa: ASSLLVETQY

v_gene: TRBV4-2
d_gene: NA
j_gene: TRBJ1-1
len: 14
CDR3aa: ASSPTIGGMDTEAF

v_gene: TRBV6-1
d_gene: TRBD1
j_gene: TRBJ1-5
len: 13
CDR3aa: ASRNMGQNNQPQH

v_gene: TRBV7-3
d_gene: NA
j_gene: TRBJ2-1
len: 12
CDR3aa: ASSLIPTAREQF

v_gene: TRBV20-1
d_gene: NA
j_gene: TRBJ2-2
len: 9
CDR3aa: SARYTGELF

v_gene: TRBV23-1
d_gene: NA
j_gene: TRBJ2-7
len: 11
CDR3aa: ASSYDGTYEQY

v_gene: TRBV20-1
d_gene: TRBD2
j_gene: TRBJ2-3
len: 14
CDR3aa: SARVLASGSTDTQY

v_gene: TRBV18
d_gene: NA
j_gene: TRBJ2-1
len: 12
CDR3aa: ASSAGLRGDEQF

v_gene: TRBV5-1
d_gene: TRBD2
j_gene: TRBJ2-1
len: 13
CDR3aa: ASLIGRASSGEQF

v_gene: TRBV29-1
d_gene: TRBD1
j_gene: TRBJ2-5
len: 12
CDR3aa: SVGQGFKGETQY

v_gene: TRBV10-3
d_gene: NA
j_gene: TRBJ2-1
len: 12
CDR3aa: AISESGSQNEQF

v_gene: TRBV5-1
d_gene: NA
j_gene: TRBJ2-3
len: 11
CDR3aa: ASKREPTDTQY

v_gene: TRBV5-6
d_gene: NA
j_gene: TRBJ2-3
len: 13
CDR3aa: ASSTVGRNTDTQY

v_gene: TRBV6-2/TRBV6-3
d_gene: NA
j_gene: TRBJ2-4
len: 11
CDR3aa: ARERVVQNIQY

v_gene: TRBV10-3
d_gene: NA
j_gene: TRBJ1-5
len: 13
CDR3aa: AISPGGRRDQPQH